Following are 32 T cell receptor beta chains from one sample sequenced in a study of cytomegalovirus exposure and HLA in healthy donors. PCR primers comprised 60 Vbeta and 13 Jbeta primers. Profiled with immunoSEQ multiplex PCR; TCRdb holds only in-frame clones, not every one. Here the sample spans 200,000 to 250,000 clones, roughly 84% being singletons. Input material: PBMCs. These receptors were collected from a human donor in good health.

This clone was detected only a few times. This chain joins TRBV29-1 and TRBJ2-1; 7 bases are a match to TRBD2. Germline V gene data show CDR1 as SQVTM and CDR2 as ANQGSEA. Trimming removed 8 bases from V and 2 bases from J; junction bases left unmatched: 15. CDR3 length equals 16 residues. CDR3 DNA: TGCAGCACCGGGGGGACGGCGCGGGAGCCCTACAATGAGCAGTTCTTC. As protein: CSTGGTAREPYNEQFF.

The chain uses TRBV4-1 and TRBJ1-5, with D perhaps TRBD1 (5 bases). The CDR3 spans 17 residues. Trimming cost V 1 base and J 9 bases, with 22 bases left between them. Germline V CDR1 and CDR2: MGHRA, YSYEKL. In DNA form, the CDR3 reads TGCGCCAGCAGCCAAGTTTCGCAGGTGGGGGGGGTGCGGCCCCAGCATTTT. Its protein is CASSQVSQVGGVRPQHF.

The CDR3 loop is CASSSRTGLYEQYF. CDR3 DNA: TGTGCCAGCAGTTCACGGACAGGGCTTTACGAGCAGTACTTC. The rearrangement joins TRBV27 to TRBJ2-7; the match to TRBD1 covers 8 bases. The CDR3 covers 14 residues. Germline assignment: CDR1 MNHEY and CDR2 SMNVEV (reference sequence). The V and J ends lost 4 bases and 4 bases, in that order; junction bases with no gene match: 6.

The V and J genes are TRBV7-2 and TRBJ2-2, with TRBD1 matching over 10 bases. Germline V lookup: CDR1 SGHTA, CDR2 FQGNSA. The CDR3 extends over 16 amino acids. The V and J ends lost 2 bases and 7 bases, in that order; junction bases with no gene match: 7. CDR3 loop: CASSLRPTGGSGELFF. In DNA, the CDR3 is TGTGCCAGCAGCTTAAGGCCGACAGGGGGCAGCGGGGAGCTGTTTTTT.

V is TRBV7-3 and J is TRBJ2-5, with 9 bases identical to TRBD1. The CDR3 spans 18 residues. Germline CDR1 is SGHTA and CDR2 is FQGTGA. V trimming: 1 base; J trimming: 4 bases; junction bases outside the gene matches: 13. The CDR3 spells CASSLNGPGQGIIETQYF. For the CDR3, the DNA is TGTGCCAGCAGCTTAAATGGGCCCGGACAGGGGATTATAGAGACCCAGTACTTC.

This sequence joins TRBV6-5 and TRBJ2-3, with D possibly being TRBD1 (6 bases). The germline CDR1 and CDR2 sequences are MNHEY and SVGAGI. V was pared by 6 bases and J by 0 bases, with 13 bases between. There are 15 residues in the CDR3. The CDR3 region is CASSKNRASTDTQYF. Here the CDR3 DNA reads TGTGCCAGCAGCAAAAACAGGGCTAGCACAGATACGCAGTATTTT.

The chain is built from TRBV6-5 and TRBJ2-5, with 8 nucleotides matching TRBD2. Germline values: CDR1 MNHEY, CDR2 SVGAGI. The CDR3 length is 14 residues. After removal of 6 bases from V and 4 bases from J, the junction contained 7 bases not matched to a gene. CDR3 sequence: CASRAGERRETQYF. CDR3 DNA sequence: TGTGCCAGCAGAGCGGGAGAGCGGCGAGAGACCCAGTACTTC.

Worth noting for this clone: Relative to the germline gene, one junction end is altered; a read error may explain this. The chain is built from TRBV6-1 and TRBJ2-7; TRBD2 aligns across 9 bases. Looked up from germline, CDR1 is MNHNS and CDR2 is SASEGT. The CDR3 covers 14 residues. The CDR3 loop reads CASRGTSLGSEPYF. The CDR3 DNA reads TGTGCCAGCAGGGGGACTAGCCTAGGGTCCGAGCCGTACTTC.

This clone was counted once. The rearrangement joins TRBV19 to TRBJ2-6; D is possibly TRBD1 (5 bases). CDR1 and CDR2 from the germline V gene are LNHDA and SQIVND (reference sequence). Trimming took 4 bases from V and 0 from J, leaving 25 bases between them. This CDR3 contains 21 residues. The CDR3 spells CASSTQDTRTAIFSGANVLTF. The CDR3 region has the DNA TGTGCCAGTAGTACCCAGGACACAAGGACCGCCATATTCTCTGGGGCCAACGTCCTGACTTTC.

This clone has a handful of counts. This chain uses TRBV11-1 with TRBJ2-2, with 8 bases identical to TRBD1. The germline gives CDR1 SGHAT, CDR2 FQDESV (reference sequence). With 5 bases clipped from V and 6 bases from J, the junction kept 11 bases outside the gene matches. This CDR3 region has 16 residues. In DNA, the CDR3 is TGTGCCAGCAGCCCTTCGGGACAGGTAGTCTCCGGGGAGCTGTTTTTT. This encodes CASSPSGQVVSGELFF.

The rearrangement uses TRBV6-6 and TRBJ2-7; D gene unclear. With 0 bases removed from V and 4 bases from J, the gap between germline ends came to 13 bases. Germline-derived CDR1 and CDR2 are MNHNY and SVGAGI (reference sequence). The CDR3 totals 15 residues. The CDR3 DNA is TGTGCCAGCAGTTACTCCAGGCAGTTTGGTTACGAGCAGTACTTC. This encodes CASSYSRQFGYEQYF.

The rearrangement joins TRBV5-4 to TRBJ1-2; 10 bases are shared with TRBD1. CDR1 and CDR2 from the germline V gene are SGHNT and YYREEE (reference sequence). This CDR3 is built from 17 residues. Trimming cost V 4 bases and J 5 bases; bases outside gene matches: 14. DNA of the CDR3: TGTGCCAGCAGCGTTGGAGGCCGGACAGGGGGATTGTATGGCTACACCTTC. Translating it yields CASSVGGRTGGLYGYTF.

J is TRBJ1-2 and V is TRBV10-3, with TRBD1 matching over 7 bases. This CDR3 comprises 15 residues. The germline V gene encodes CDR1 ENHRY and CDR2 SYGVKD. Losses at the gene ends were 3 bases for V and 2 bases for J; bases not matched to a gene: 6. The CDR3 DNA follows: TGTGCCATCAGTGAATACGACAGGGCAAACTATGGCTACACCTTC. Translation: CAISEYDRANYGYTF.

V is TRBV25-1 and J is TRBJ1-1; D uncertain. CDR1 and CDR2 from the germline V gene are MGHDK and SYGVNS. CDR3 length: 14 amino acids. V dropped 7 bases and J dropped 7 bases, with 19 bases sitting between them. The CDR3 bases are TGTGCCAGCACCAACGGCGGGAGGGCAGGTGAAGCTTTCTTT. Its protein is CASTNGGRAGEAFF.

This chain links TRBV10-3 with TRBJ1-1; 7 bases match TRBD1. V shed 2 bases, J shed 1 base, and the junction held 10 bases outside the gene matches. The CDR3 is 17 amino acids. Germline lookup yields CDR1 ENHRY and CDR2 SYGVKD. The CDR3 DNA follows: TGTGCCATCAGTGAGGGAGGACAGGTCGGCTGGAACACTGAAGCTTTCTTT. It specifies CAISEGGQVGWNTEAFF.

The V gene is TRBV2, the J gene TRBJ2-7, with 9 bases identical to TRBD2. Germline assignment: CDR1 SNHLY and CDR2 FYNNEI. V shed 6 bases and J 1 base; nucleotides not matched to a gene: 13. The CDR3 consists of 17 residues. The CDR3 DNA sequence: TGTGCCAGCAGGGGGGGGCTAGCGGGATTTGGTTCCTACGAGCAGTACTTC. Amino acid sequence: CASRGGLAGFGSYEQYF.

In its sample, this clone was seen a few times. V usage is TRBV28 and J usage is TRBJ2-7, with 8 bases lining up with TRBD2. The CDR3 covers 14 residues. Losses at the gene ends were 6 bases for V and 3 bases for J; bases not matched to a gene: 7. CDR1 and CDR2 (germline): MDHEN, SYDVKM. The CDR3 here is CASRPAGLGYEQYF. The CDR3 DNA is TGTGCCAGCAGGCCAGCGGGACTAGGCTACGAGCAGTACTTC.

The chain joins TRBV7-9 to TRBJ2-5; possible D gene TRBD1, 5 bases. Trimming left V 5 bases short and J 2 bases short, with 9 bases between. In germline, CDR1 is SEHNR, CDR2 FQNEAQ (reference sequence). This CDR3 has 13 residues. Here the CDR3 DNA reads TGTGCCAGCAGCCAGGGTTGGCAAGAGACCCAGTACTTC. Amino acids: CASSQGWQETQYF.

This clone was counted a few times. This rearrangement joins TRBV28 to TRBJ1-5; D possibly corresponds to TRBD1 (5 bases). Germline values: CDR1 MDHEN, CDR2 SYDVKM. The CDR3 extends over 16 amino acids. Trimming cost V 10 bases and J 1 base, with 20 bases left between them. CDR3 DNA sequence: TGTGCCACTAACGTGGGGGGGTGGGGGAGCAATCAGCCCCAGCATTTT. As protein: CATNVGGWGSNQPQHF.

V and J are TRBV6-1 and TRBJ2-4; D is unclear. CDR1 MNHNS and CDR2 SASEGT come from the germline V gene. The CDR3 is made up of 14 amino acids. Trimming removed 8 bases at V and 1 base at J, with 12 bases between. This chain's CDR3 is CASGRSLAKNIQYF. The DNA for the CDR3 is TGTGCCAGCGGTCGTTCACTGGCCAAAAACATTCAGTACTTC.

Regarding this clone: The CDR3 end shows no conserved phenylalanine or tryptophan, and so a read error is likely. The limits of the CDR3 on the DNA are not certain, so only TCRdb's listed CDR3 is given. The V and J genes are TRBV2 and TRBJ2-4; the table's D call TRBD2 went unverified against the DNA. From germline, CDR1 is SNHLY and CDR2 FYNNEI. The CDR3 has 12 amino acids, counting both end residues. CDR3 sequence reads: CASSAEGGPLIV.

CDR3 DNA sequence: TGTGCCAGTCAAAGAGGGGGGAACACCGGGGAGCTGTTTTTT. Its translation: CASQRGGNTGELFF. V usage is TRBV19 and J usage is TRBJ2-2; TRBD1 is a possible D gene (6 bases). Trimming removed 8 bases from V and 1 base from J, with 11 bases in between. This CDR3 has 14 amino acids. Germline V CDR1 and CDR2: LNHDA, SQIVND (reference sequence).

Only a few counts were recorded for this clone. V usage is TRBV7-9 and J usage is TRBJ2-7; TRBD2 matches 11 bases. V shed 3 bases, J shed 0 bases, and the junction held 1 base outside the gene matches. Germline lookup yields CDR1 SEHNR and CDR2 FQNEAQ (reference sequence). The length of the CDR3 is 15 residues. CDR3 coding DNA: TGTGCCAGCAGCTTTGGGACTAGCGGCTCCTACGAGCAGTACTTC. This codes for CASSFGTSGSYEQYF.

Written as DNA, the CDR3 is TGCGCCAGCAGCCTAGTAGCGGGGGAAGAGACCCAGTACTTC. Translating gives CASSLVAGEETQYF. V is TRBV4-3 and J is TRBJ2-5; 9 nucleotides align to TRBD2. Germline CDR1 reads LGHNA; CDR2 reads YSLEER. The CDR3 runs 14 residues. V was pared by 4 bases and J by 3 bases, with 3 bases of the junction left unmatched.

V is TRBV29-1 and J is TRBJ2-7, with a tentative D call TRBD1 (6 bases). The V gene's germline CDR1 is SQVTM and CDR2 ANQGSEA. V dropped 2 bases and J dropped 4 bases, with 15 bases sitting between them. This CDR3 contains 14 residues. CDR3 DNA sequence: TGCAGCGTTGAATCTAGTGCCAGGGGTTACGAGCAGTACTTC. This translates into CSVESSARGYEQYF.

The rearrangement joins TRBV7-9 to TRBJ2-7; D call uncertain. This CDR3 is built from 13 residues. V was shortened by 1 base and J by 2 bases, with 6 bases between the two germline ends. Germline CDR1 reads SEHNR; CDR2 reads FQNEAQ (reference sequence). CDR3 region: CASSLGYTYEQYF. DNA of the CDR3: TGTGCCAGCAGCTTAGGGTACACCTACGAGCAGTACTTC. Full variable domain (remainder filled in from reference TRBV7-9 and TRBJ2-7): DTGVSQNPRHKITKRGQNVTFRCDPISEHNRLYWYRQTLGQGPEFLTYFQNEAQLEKSRLLSDRFSAERPKGSFSTLEIQRTEQGDSAMYLCASSLGYTYEQYFGPGTRLTVT.

The chain has TRBV6-5 and TRBJ2-5; TRBD2 agrees at 8 bases. This CDR3 has 15 amino acids. V shed 8 bases and J 2 bases; nucleotides not matched to a gene: 10. Germline CDR1 is MNHEY and CDR2 is SVGAGI. The chain's CDR3 is CASANPLAAQETQYF. CDR3 nucleotides: TGTGCCAGCGCGAACCCACTAGCGGCACAAGAGACCCAGTACTTC.

This rearrangement joins TRBV10-1 to TRBJ2-1; tentative D call: TRBD1 (6 bases). Trimming took 3 bases from V and 3 from J, leaving 15 bases between them. Germline CDR1 WNHNN, CDR2 SYGVQD (reference sequence). The CDR3 is 16 amino acids. This CDR3 reads CASSDPGQNHYNEQFF. The CDR3 DNA reads TGCGCCAGCAGTGACCCTGGACAGAACCACTACAATGAGCAGTTCTTC.

The chain couples TRBV7-2 to TRBJ2-3, with a weak D call TRBD2 (5 bases). The CDR3 runs to 14 residues. V gave up 1 base and J gave up 5 bases, with 10 bases separating them. Germline V gives CDR1 SGHTA, CDR2 FQGNSA. In DNA, the CDR3 is TGTGCCAGCAGCTTAGTTCTAGCCGAAGATACGCAGTATTTT. This encodes CASSLVLAEDTQYF.

This chain uses TRBV7-8 with TRBJ2-7; D not resolved. The germline V gene encodes CDR1 SGHVS and CDR2 FQNEAQ. The CDR3 runs 12 residues. The V end was cut by 5 bases, the J end by 4 bases, with 9 bases between. CDR3 nucleotide sequence: TGTGCCAGCAGCCCAGACTGGTACGAGCAGTACTTC. It encodes CASSPDWYEQYF.

This sequence joins TRBV7-9 and TRBJ2-7; 8 nucleotides line up with TRBD2. V trimming: 8 bases; J trimming: 6 bases; junction bases outside the gene matches: 9. The germline CDR1 and CDR2 sequences are SEHNR and FQNEAQ (reference sequence). This CDR3 comprises 13 residues. CDR3 DNA sequence: TGTGCCAGCCGTGTAACGGGAGGGATCGAGCAGTACTTC. This translates into CASRVTGGIEQYF. The whole variable domain, remainder taken from reference TRBV7-9 and TRBJ2-7, is DTGVSQNPRHKITKRGQNVTFRCDPISEHNRLYWYRQTLGQGPEFLTYFQNEAQLEKSRLLSDRFSAERPKGSFSTLEIQRTEQGDSAMYLCASRVTGGIEQYFGPGTRLTVT.

The chain carries TRBV27 and TRBJ2-3, with TRBD1 identical over 7 bases. CDR1 and CDR2 from the germline V gene are MNHEY and SMNVEV (reference sequence). The CDR3 runs 17 residues. The V segment lost 6 bases and the J segment 6 bases; nucleotides outside the gene matches: 18. The CDR3 sequence: CASRGVGGQNTEDTQYF. CDR3 DNA sequence: TGTGCCAGCAGAGGAGTTGGGGGACAGAATACTGAGGATACGCAGTATTTT.